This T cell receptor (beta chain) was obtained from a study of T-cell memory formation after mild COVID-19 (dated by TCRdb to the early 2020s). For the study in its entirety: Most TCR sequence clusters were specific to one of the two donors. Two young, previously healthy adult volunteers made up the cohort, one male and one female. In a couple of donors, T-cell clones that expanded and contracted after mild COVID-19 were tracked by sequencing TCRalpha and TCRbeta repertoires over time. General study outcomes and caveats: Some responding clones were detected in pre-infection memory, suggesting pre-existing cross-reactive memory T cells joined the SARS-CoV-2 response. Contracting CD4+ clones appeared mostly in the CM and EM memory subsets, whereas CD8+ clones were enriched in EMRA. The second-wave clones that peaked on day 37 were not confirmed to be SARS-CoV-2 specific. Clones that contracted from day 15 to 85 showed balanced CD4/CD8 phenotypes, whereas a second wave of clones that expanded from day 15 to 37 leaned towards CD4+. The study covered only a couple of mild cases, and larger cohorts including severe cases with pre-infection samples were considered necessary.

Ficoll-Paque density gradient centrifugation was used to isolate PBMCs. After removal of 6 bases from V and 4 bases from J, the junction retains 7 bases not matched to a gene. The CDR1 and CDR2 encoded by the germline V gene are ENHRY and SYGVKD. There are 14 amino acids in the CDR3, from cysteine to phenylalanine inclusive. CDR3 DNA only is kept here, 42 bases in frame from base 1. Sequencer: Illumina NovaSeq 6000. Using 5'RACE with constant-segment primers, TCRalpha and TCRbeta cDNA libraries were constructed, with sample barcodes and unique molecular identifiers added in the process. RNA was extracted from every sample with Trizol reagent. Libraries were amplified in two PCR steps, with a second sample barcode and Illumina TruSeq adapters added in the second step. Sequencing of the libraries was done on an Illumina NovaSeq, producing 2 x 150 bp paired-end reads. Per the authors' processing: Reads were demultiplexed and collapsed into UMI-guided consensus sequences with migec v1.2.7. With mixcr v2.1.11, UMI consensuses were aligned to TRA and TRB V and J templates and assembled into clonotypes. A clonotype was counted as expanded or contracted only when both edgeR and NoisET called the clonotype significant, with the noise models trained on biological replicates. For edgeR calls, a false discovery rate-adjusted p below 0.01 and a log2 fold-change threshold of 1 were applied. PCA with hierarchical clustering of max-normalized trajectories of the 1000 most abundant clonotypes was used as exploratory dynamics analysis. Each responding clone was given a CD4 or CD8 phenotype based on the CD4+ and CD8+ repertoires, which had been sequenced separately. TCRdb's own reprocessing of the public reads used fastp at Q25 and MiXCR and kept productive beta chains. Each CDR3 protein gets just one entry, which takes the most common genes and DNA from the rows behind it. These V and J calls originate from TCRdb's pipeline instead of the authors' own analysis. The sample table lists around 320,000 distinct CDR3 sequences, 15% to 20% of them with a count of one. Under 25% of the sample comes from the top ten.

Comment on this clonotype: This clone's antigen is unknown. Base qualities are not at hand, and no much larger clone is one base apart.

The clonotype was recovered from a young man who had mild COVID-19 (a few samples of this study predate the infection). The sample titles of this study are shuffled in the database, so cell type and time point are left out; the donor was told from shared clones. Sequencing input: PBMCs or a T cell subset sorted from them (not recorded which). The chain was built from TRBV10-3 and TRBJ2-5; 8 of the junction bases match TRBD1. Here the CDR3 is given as CAIRGGRGLETQYF. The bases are TGTGCCATCAGGGGAGGCAGGGGGCTAGAGACCCAGTACTTC.